The 19 T cell receptor beta chains presented below share a single source sample, sequenced in a study of T-cell memory formation after mild COVID-19. One entry per CDR3 protein results from TCRdb running MiXCR on the 5' RACE reads. The sample consists of roughly 130,000 distinct CDR3 sequences, about a sixth of them appearing once. Sequencing was performed on PBMCs or a T cell subset sorted from them (not recorded which). These receptors came from a man aged 18 to 30 who had mild COVID-19 (a few samples of this study predate the infection). Cell type and time point are not known.

V and J are TRBV4-2 and TRBJ2-5; D may correspond to TRBD1 or TRBD2 (6 bases each). V was clipped by 4 bases and J by 1 base, with 10 bases between them. The CDR3 consists of 14 residues. Germline loops: CDR1 LGHNA, CDR2 YNFKEQ. CDR3 in amino acids: CASSREGGQETQYF. The CDR3 nucleotides are TGTGCCAGCAGCCGCGAGGGGGGCCAAGAGACCCAGTACTTC.

The rearrangement uses TRBV18 and TRBJ2-7; 8 bases map to TRBD1. CDR3 length equals 13 residues. CDR1 and CDR2 from the germline V gene are KGHSH and LQKENI. J gave up 1 base and V 5 bases, and 1 base lay outside the gene matches. CDR3 in amino acids: CASSWTGSYEQYV. The CDR3, as DNA: TGTGCCAGCTCATGGACAGGGTCCTACGAGCAGTACGTC.

CDR3 nucleotides: TGCGCCAGCAGCCAAGCCCCCGGAAATGAAAAACTGTTTTTT. Translated: CASSQAPGNEKLFF. The chain recombines TRBV4-3 with TRBJ1-4; D not certain. The V end lost 1 base, the J end lost 5 bases, and 8 bases lay between the germline ends. From germline, CDR1 is LGHNA and CDR2 YSLEER. This CDR3 contains 14 residues.

The CDR3 nucleotides read TGCGCCAGCCTTAGTCCCTCCGGTATCTATGGCTACACCTTC. Translation gives CASLSPSGIYGYTF. The chain carries TRBV5-1 and TRBJ1-2; D call uncertain. The CDR3 contains 14 residues. The germline V and J ends were trimmed by 7 bases and 4 bases, with 17 bases remaining between them. Per germline, CDR1 SGHRS and CDR2 YFSETQ.

In this sample, this clonotype turned up a few times. V is TRBV5-1 and J is TRBJ2-2; 14 bases fit TRBD2. V lost 4 bases and J lost 5; bases outside the gene matches: 10. Germline CDR1 SGHRS, CDR2 YFSETQ. The CDR3 extends over 18 amino acids. For the CDR3, the DNA is TGCGCCAGCAGCATGGGGACTAGCGGGGGACCCCGAACCGGGGAGCTGTTTTTT. This sequence encodes CASSMGTSGGPRTGELFF.

V and J are TRBV4-2 and TRBJ2-3; 12 bases align to TRBD2. The CDR3 totals 16 residues. CDR1 and CDR2 from the germline V gene are LGHNA and YNFKEQ. Trimming at V came to 6 bases and at J to 4 bases, leaving 8 bases not matched to a gene. The DNA for the CDR3 is TGTGCCAGCAGGGCGTCGACTAGCGGGGGTCCAGATACGCAGTATTTT. This gives the protein CASRASTSGGPDTQYF.

The chain recombines TRBV30 with TRBJ1-2; no reliable D call. Germline V gene sequence: CDR1 GTSNPN, CDR2 SVGIG (reference sequence). V lost 4 bases and J lost 3, with 18 bases in between. The CDR3 runs 15 residues. CDR3 coding DNA: TGTGCCTGGACTCCCCTCCCCAGCAAGTACTATGGCTACACCTTC. Protein: CAWTPLPSKYYGYTF.

This clonotype was picked up a small number of times. V is TRBV5-5 and J is TRBJ2-2; perhaps TRBD1 as D (6 bases). The CDR3 has 14 amino acids. The germline CDR1 and CDR2 sequences are SGHKS and YYEKEE (reference sequence). Trimming shortened V by 0 bases and J by 4 bases, and 7 bases separated the two germline ends. The CDR3 nucleotides read TGTGCCAGCAGCTTGGTGGGGGCCACCGGGGAGCTGTTTTTT. Residues: CASSLVGATGELFF.

The V and J genes are TRBV5-1 and TRBJ2-2, with a possible D match to TRBD2 (5 bases). This CDR3 has 13 residues. Germline CDR1 reads SGHRS; CDR2 reads YFSETQ. V was cut by 6 bases and J by 4 bases, with 10 bases left in between. DNA for the CDR3: TGCGCCAGCAATGAAGGAGGCACCGGGGAGCTGTTTTTT. This encodes CASNEGGTGELFF. Full variable domain (missing parts from reference TRBV5-1 and TRBJ2-2): KAGVTQTPRYLIKTRGQQVTLSCSPISGHRSVSWYQQTPGQGLQFLFEYFSETQRNKGNFPGRFSGRQFSNSRSEMNVSTLELGDSALYLCASNEGGTGELFFGEGSRLTVL.

In this sample, this clonotype turned up a few times. The J gene is TRBJ2-2, the V gene TRBV20-1, with D possibly TRBD2 on 6 matching bases. Trimming pared 0 bases from V and 7 bases from J, leaving 12 bases between. The CDR3 length is 14 residues. Germline loops: CDR1 DFQATT, CDR2 SNEGSKA (reference sequence). This CDR3 is CSARDRGSHGELFF. The CDR3 region has the DNA TGCAGTGCTAGAGATCGGGGGTCACACGGGGAGCTGTTTTTT.

This chain uses TRBV5-1 with TRBJ2-3, with 8 bases lining up with TRBD2. Germline V gene data show CDR1 as SGHRS and CDR2 as YFSETQ. The CDR3 is 15 amino acids. Trimming took 5 bases from V and 0 from J; bases not matched to a gene: 5. CDR3 sequence reads: CASRVAGSSTDTQYF. The CDR3, as DNA: TGCGCCAGCAGGGTAGCGGGATCTAGCACAGATACGCAGTATTTT.

The table lists this clonotype with a few counts. This rearrangement joins TRBV20-1 to TRBJ1-1, with D unresolved. Trimming pared 6 bases from V and 8 bases from J, leaving 19 bases between. The CDR3 runs 13 residues. Germline CDR1 is DFQATT and CDR2 is SNEGSKA (reference sequence). Here the CDR3 reads CSAPPTGIWEAFF. In DNA, the CDR3 is TGCAGTGCACCTCCGACCGGGATTTGGGAAGCTTTCTTT.

This clonotype was found a few times. The gene calls are TRBV12-3 or TRBV12-4 and TRBJ1-5; no clear D gene. V lost 3 bases, J lost 0 bases, and 9 bases lay in between. CDR3 length: 15 residues. CDR3 DNA sequence: TGTGCCAGCAGTTTTGGGCAGTATAGCAATCAGCCCCAGCATTTT. As protein: CASSFGQYSNQPQHF.

The CDR3 here is CASSPEGANTEAFF. For the CDR3, the DNA is TGTGCCAGCTCACCAGAGGGGGCGAACACTGAAGCTTTCTTT. V usage is TRBV18 and J usage is TRBJ1-1; 7 positions agree with TRBD1. V trimming: 2 bases; J trimming: 1 base; junction bases outside the gene matches: 1. The CDR3 sequence is 14 residues long. Per the germline V gene, CDR1 is KGHSH and CDR2 is LQKENI.

This clonotype was observed a handful of times. The chain recombines TRBV12-3 or TRBV12-4 with TRBJ2-1; 8 nucleotides line up with TRBD2. The V segment lost 5 bases and the J segment 13 bases; nucleotides outside the gene matches: 4. The CDR3 loop spans 11 amino acids. CDR3 in amino acids: CASSAGGAQFF. The CDR3 DNA follows: TGTGCCAGCAGTGCGGGGGGTGCCCAGTTCTTC.

This clonotype was seen more than once but under ten times. The rearrangement links TRBV7-9 to TRBJ1-1; D might be TRBD1 (6 bases). CDR3 size: 15 residues. The germline V and J ends were trimmed by 6 bases and 1 base, with 15 bases remaining between them. Germline CDR1 and CDR2: SEHNR and FQNEAQ (reference sequence). Here the CDR3 DNA reads TGTGCCAGCAGGCGGGTACAGGGCGGGAACACTGAAGCTTTCTTT. This sequence encodes CASRRVQGGNTEAFF.

The chain links TRBV6-2 or TRBV6-3 to TRBJ2-5; TRBD2 agrees at 9 bases. Germline V CDR1 and CDR2: MNHEY, SVGEGT. Unmatched junction bases numbered 11, after V lost 8 bases and J lost 4 bases. This CDR3 contains 15 residues. CDR3 sequence (DNA): TGTGCCAGCTGGCGGGAGCGGGGGGTAGGAGAGACCCAGTACTTC. This gives the protein CASWRERGVGETQYF.

The chain has TRBV20-1 and TRBJ1-2; 8 bases fit TRBD1. The CDR3 is 13 amino acids. Germline CDR1 DFQATT, CDR2 SNEGSKA (reference sequence). V was pared by 6 bases and J by 5 bases, with 8 bases of the junction left unmatched. CDR3 in amino acids: CSARLDREYGYTF. CDR3 DNA: TGCAGTGCCCGGCTGGACAGGGAATATGGCTACACCTTC.

This clonotype was detected ten times or more. The V and J genes are TRBV10-3 and TRBJ2-7; D assignment may be TRBD1 or TRBD2 (5 bases each). This CDR3 is built from 14 residues. The V end was cut by 6 bases, the J end by 1 base, with 13 bases between. CDR1 and CDR2 from the germline V gene are ENHRY and SYGVKD. CDR3 coding DNA: TGTGCCATCAGCGGGGCAGGGAAATCCTACGAGCAGTACTTC. It translates to CAISGAGKSYEQYF.